The entry below gives a single T cell receptor beta chain sequence along with its context. Antigen: not known. It was CD45RO-negative cells, positively selected for CCR7, that made up naive CD8 cells, with terminally differentiated effector memory CD45RA+ cells excluded. Germline V gives CDR1 SGHVS, CDR2 FNYEAQ. V lost 9 bases, J lost 0 bases, and 11 bases lay in between. This CDR3 is 13 amino acids long. Clones were sequenced by immunoSEQ multiplex PCR, and TCRdb holds only the in-frame ones, with some missing. The profile shows about 2 million clones, about 95% of them singletons. These data originate in a study of shared clonotypes between healthy human individuals. General study points: Sharing of clonotypes among donors was expected to vary with sequencing depth. Non-shared clonotypes had lower generation probabilities than clonotypes shared by all four sorted-subset donors.

Sequenced: naive CD8+ T cells sorted from blood. This clonotype was sampled from a man aged 18 to 35 in good health. V usage is TRBV7-6 and J usage is TRBJ2-5; no clear D gene. CDR3 protein: CASVGADQETQYF. As DNA, the CDR3 is TGTGCCAGTGTCGGAGCTGACCAAGAGACCCAGTACTTC.